This TCR beta chain is from a study of T cells in pancreatic ductal adenocarcinoma. Overall study findings and caveats: Unique clonotypes were roughly 8-fold more numerous in blood than in tumor. Enrichment of CD45RO+ effector over naive T cells in tumors may bias clonality.

The method was immunoSEQ multiplex PCR; TCRdb's version includes in-frame clones alone and lacks a portion of them. The table lists around 94,000 clones, around 96% of them singletons. The CDR3 has 15 residues. Germline-derived CDR1 and CDR2 are MNHEY and SVGAGI. Losses at the gene ends were 2 bases for V and 9 bases for J; bases not matched to a gene: 10. The selected patients with pancreatic ductal adenocarcinoma had surgery but no neoadjuvant therapy. With respect to this clone: The antigen is unknown.

The sample was PBMCs. The receptor's source is a human donor with pancreatic ductal adenocarcinoma. The chain carries TRBV6-5 and TRBJ2-4; 7 bases map to TRBD1. The CDR3 reads CASSYTRGRLGIQYF. The CDR3 DNA follows: TGTGCCAGCAGTTACACCAGGGGGAGACTCGGCATTCAGTACTTC.